This T cell receptor beta chain came from a study of blood T cell repertoires in COVID-19 (dated by TCRdb to between 2020 and 2021). For the study in its entirety: Samples covering the acute and convalescent phases of COVID-19 were provided by collaborators in the United States, Italy and Spain. A freely available public database, intended as a resource for researchers studying the immune response to SARS-CoV-2, is where the repertoires were released. The material from the prospective study consisted of cDNA or gDNA derived from T cells, B-cell-depleted T cells, or PBMCs. The samples were drawn from two sources: the first 160 participants of the ongoing ImmuneRACE study, and 1,200 or so subjects contributed by 6 global collaborators. The dataset comprised deeply sampled blood TCRbeta repertoires from subjects exposed to, actively infected with, or recovered from COVID-19. Nearly every sample came with metadata listing a de-identified subject ID, COVID-19 status, age in years and sex. HLA class I and class II types, where available, came from metadata supplied by the sample provider rather than from assay-based typing. Paper-wide results and their limitations: The quantity of clinical and demographic metadata differed by source and by participant and was supplied without curation.

TCRbeta CDR3 regions were amplified from genomic DNA using the immunoSEQ Assay, a bias-controlled multiplex PCR. For the original study's pipeline: The number of nucleated cells in each sample was estimated from the amplification of reference gene primers within the assay. Sequence reads were collapsed and filtered to measure the absolute abundance of every unique TCRbeta CDR3 rearrangement. For each sample, productive Simpson clonality was calculated by taking the square root of Simpson's diversity index across productive rearrangements. Here the immuneACCESS table is served through TCRdb, limited to in-frame sequences with V and J called. Missing clones are a known gap in these copies; in checked studies unresolved V genes cover under half, and the rest lacks a known reason. From that table come the V and J calls and clone size; the DNA was used to work out D and trimming. Here the sample has about 380,000 clones; 85% occur a single time. The ten biggest clones cover roughly 3.9% of the sample.

V is pared back by 7 bases and J by 2 bases, with 16 bases lying between the germline termini. The CDR3 has 14 amino acids, counting the end cysteine and phenylalanine. Here the CDR3 DNA is all that survives: 42 bases in frame from base 1. CDR1 SGHRS and CDR2 YFSETQ are derived from the germline V gene. Points on this clone: Its antigen is still unknown. There are no base qualities to consult, and no much larger clone falls within one base.

Collaborating institutions collected whole blood in K2EDTA tubes following their own protocols. Collaborator samples were shipped for TCRbeta analysis as frozen whole blood, isolated PBMCs, or DNA extracted from either sample type. The sequenced material came from peripheral blood. The receptor was derived from a woman between 18 and 29 years old with acute or convalescent COVID-19. The sequence joins TRBV5-1 to TRBJ2-7, and possibly TRBD1, on 6 matching bases. The CDR3 protein sequence reads: CASGNGDRPYEQYF. The DNA sequence reads TGCGCCAGCGGGAACGGCGACAGGCCCTACGAGCAGTACTTC. With the rest looked up from the reference TRBV5-1 and TRBJ2-7 genes rather than sequenced, the full variable domain is KAGVTQTPRYLIKTRGQQVTLSCSPISGHRSVSWYQQTPGQGLQFLFEYFSETQRNKGNFPGRFSGRQFSNSRSEMNVSTLELGDSALYLCASGNGDRPYEQYFGPGTRLTVT.